There are many counts of the clone carrying this T cell receptor beta chain. Germline V gene sequence: CDR1 SGHAT, CDR2 FQNNGV. The CDR3 spans 14 residues. Trimming removed 3 bases from V and 2 bases from J, with 5 bases in between. The sample is drawn from a study of T-cell reconstitution after alpha-beta-depleted transplantation in children. The authors prepared the TCRbeta library with unique molecular identifiers. TCRdb ran MiXCR on the PCR reads and lists one entry per CDR3 protein. The sample lists hundreds of thousands of distinct CDR3 sequences, roughly 10% occurring once. The source of this sequence is a human donor who donated a stem cell graft to a child with acute myeloid leukemia. The sequencing here drew on PBMCs from the stem cell graft donor, taken from the stem cell graft. The rearrangement joins TRBV11-2 to TRBJ2-6; D uncertain. CDR3 DNA: TGTGCCAGCAGCTTGTTCACTGGGGCCAACGTCCTGACTTTC. Translating it yields CASSLFTGANVLTF.